What follows are 19 T cell receptor beta chains derived from one specimen sequenced in a study of cytomegalovirus exposure and HLA in healthy donors. PCR employed 60 Vbeta and 13 Jbeta primers. Assay: immunoSEQ multiplex PCR; the TCRdb copy retains only in-frame clones and omits some. The sample lists about 200,000 clones, approximately 79% occurring once. Sequencing input: PBMCs. Receptors originate from a woman in her 30s in good health and CMV-seropositive.

The chain carries TRBV18 and TRBJ2-5; D gene unclear. The CDR3 is 13 residues long. Trimming took 5 bases from V and 4 from J, leaving 11 bases between them. CDR1 and CDR2 (germline): KGHSH, LQKENI. The CDR3 bases are TGTGCCAGCTCAGACTCAATTCGAGAGACCCAGTACTTC. Protein: CASSDSIRETQYF.

This chain joins TRBV7-8 and TRBJ1-3; D remains unclear. The CDR3 has 16 amino acids. Between the trimmed V and J ends, which lost 5 bases and 1 base, there was a span of 15 bases. Germline CDR1 reads SGHVS; CDR2 reads FQNEAQ. The CDR3 loop is CASSPTPWASGNTIYF. CDR3 nucleotides: TGTGCCAGCAGCCCCACCCCGTGGGCATCTGGAAACACCATATATTTT.

Only one count was recorded for this clone. The rearrangement joins TRBV19 to TRBJ2-1; 9 positions match TRBD2. CDR3 length equals 17 residues. CDR1 is LNHDA, CDR2 SQIVND, per germline (reference sequence). Trimming cost V 5 bases and J 10 bases; bases outside gene matches: 18. CDR3 DNA sequence: TGTGCCAGTAGTGGGACCCAGGCGGGGGGGGCCTCTCGGGAGCAGTTCTTC. It is translated as CASSGTQAGGASREQFF.

The genes are TRBV5-1 and TRBJ2-7, with TRBD1 matching 10 bases. CDR3 length: 14 amino acids. V trimming: 2 bases; J trimming: 6 bases; junction bases outside the gene matches: 5. Per the germline V gene, CDR1 is SGHRS and CDR2 is YFSETQ. CDR3 bases: TGCGCCAGCAGCTTAGGGACAGGGGAAGGCGAGCAGTACTTC. Protein: CASSLGTGEGEQYF.

This clone appeared once. J is TRBJ2-1 and V is TRBV11-2, with TRBD2 as a possible D gene (6 bases). The length of the CDR3 is 15 residues. Trimming left V 6 bases short and J 0 bases short, with 12 bases between. Per the germline V gene, CDR1 is SGHAT and CDR2 is FQNNGV. The CDR3 spells CASRLGGISYNEQFF. For the CDR3, the DNA is TGTGCCAGCAGACTCGGAGGGATCTCCTACAATGAGCAGTTCTTC.

This chain uses TRBV19 with TRBJ2-7; 9 bases align to TRBD1. Germline V lookup: CDR1 LNHDA, CDR2 SQIVND (reference sequence). The CDR3 is made up of 14 amino acids. V trimming: 5 bases; J trimming: 1 base; junction bases outside the gene matches: 3. The CDR3 DNA is TGTGCCAGTAGTGGGACAGGGAAATCCTACGAGCAGTACTTC. Translating it yields CASSGTGKSYEQYF.

This clone was seen only once. The V gene is TRBV7-9, the J gene TRBJ2-3; TRBD1 might be the D (5 bases). CDR1 is SEHNR and CDR2 is FQNEAQ in the germline V gene (reference sequence). The ends were cut back, 1 base at V and 1 base at J, with 18 bases in the middle. CDR3 length: 18 residues. Here the CDR3 DNA reads TGTGCCAGCAGCTTAGGTCGCTGGGGCAGGGTGGGCACAGATACGCAGTATTTT. This codes for CASSLGRWGRVGTDTQYF.

This sequence joins TRBV7-9 and TRBJ2-5; D not certain. The germline V gene encodes CDR1 SEHNR and CDR2 FQNEAQ (reference sequence). V shed 2 bases and J shed 3 bases, with 7 bases lying between them. CDR3 length: 13 residues. The CDR3 is CASSLYQEETQYF. In DNA, the CDR3 is TGTGCCAGCAGCTTATACCAGGAAGAGACCCAGTACTTC. The full variable domain, rest sourced from reference TRBV7-9 and TRBJ2-5, is DTGVSQNPRHKITKRGQNVTFRCDPISEHNRLYWYRQTLGQGPEFLTYFQNEAQLEKSRLLSDRFSAERPKGSFSTLEIQRTEQGDSAMYLCASSLYQEETQYFGPGTRLLVL.

CDR3 loop: CASSHRGRTGNTGELFF. CDR3 coding DNA: TGTGCCAGCAGCCACAGGGGGCGGACGGGTAACACCGGGGAGCTGTTTTTT. The chain is built from TRBV7-8 and TRBJ2-2; 9 nucleotides agree with TRBD1. V gave up 5 bases and J gave up 2 bases; unmatched junction bases: 9. Germline assignment: CDR1 SGHVS and CDR2 FQNEAQ. The CDR3 is 17 amino acids.

The table lists this clone with a few counts. This chain joins TRBV2 and TRBJ1-1, with D perhaps TRBD1 (6 bases). Per germline, CDR1 SNHLY and CDR2 FYNNEI. V lost 10 bases to trimming and J lost 0 bases, with 15 bases between them. The length of the CDR3 is 14 residues. DNA for the CDR3: TGTGCCACTTCCCCGGGACATATGAACACTGAAGCTTTCTTT. It encodes CATSPGHMNTEAFF.

A word on this clone: An end of the junction differs from the germline gene, which may be a read error. CDR3 sequence reads: CASSLAAGTGFSGANVLTF. CDR3 in DNA: TGTGCCAGCAGCCTAGCCGCCGGGACAGGGTTTTCTGGGGCCAACGTCCTGACTTTC. The chain links TRBV7-2 to TRBJ2-6; 9 nucleotides agree with TRBD1. Germline V gene sequence: CDR1 SGHTA, CDR2 FQGNSA. The CDR3 is 19 amino acids.

The chain has TRBV2 and TRBJ1-2; possible D gene TRBD1, 6 bases. Between the trimmed V and J ends, which lost 6 bases and 4 bases, there was a span of 12 bases. Looked up from germline, CDR1 is SNHLY and CDR2 is FYNNEI. CDR3 size: 13 residues. CDR3 DNA sequence: TGTGCCAGCAGCGGGGACATCACCTATGGCTACACCTTC. Amino acids: CASSGDITYGYTF.

This rearrangement joins TRBV18 to TRBJ1-1; tentative D call: TRBD1 (5 bases). CDR1 is KGHSH, CDR2 LQKENI, per germline. The CDR3 consists of 14 residues. The ends were cut back, 6 bases at V and 2 bases at J, with 13 bases in the middle. Here the CDR3 reads CASSRGPPNTEAFF. CDR3 nucleotide sequence: TGTGCCAGCTCGCGGGGCCCACCAAACACTGAAGCTTTCTTT.

The chain joins TRBV5-6 to TRBJ1-1; D not resolved. The CDR3 sequence is 15 residues long. Germline values: CDR1 SGHDT, CDR2 YYEEEE. V dropped 4 bases and J dropped 2 bases, with 15 bases sitting between them. The chain's CDR3 is CASSPLIAINTEAFF. The CDR3 region has the DNA TGTGCCAGCAGCCCGCTCATAGCGATAAACACTGAAGCTTTCTTT.

The chain recombines TRBV19 with TRBJ2-2; D is possibly TRBD1 (6 bases). CDR3 length equals 14 residues. Trimming cost V 3 bases and J 4 bases, with 9 bases left between them. Germline V CDR1 and CDR2: LNHDA, SQIVND (reference sequence). The CDR3 DNA is TGTGCCAGTAGTATGACAGGCCCCACCGGGGAGCTGTTTTTT. It encodes CASSMTGPTGELFF.

This chain connects TRBV9 to TRBJ2-3; TRBD2 aligns across 8 bases. The junction had 6 bases not matched to a gene; V was cut back by 0 bases and J by 3 bases. There are 16 residues in the CDR3. Germline loops: CDR1 SGDLS, CDR2 YYNGEE. The CDR3 bases are TGTGCCAGCAGCGTAGCGCCGGGGGGGGCGACAGATACGCAGTATTTT. It encodes CASSVAPGGATDTQYF.

The chain carries TRBV11-3 and TRBJ2-1; 11 positions agree with TRBD2. Trimming took 0 bases from V and 3 from J; bases not matched to a gene: 7. This CDR3 has 18 amino acids. The germline V gene has CDR1 SGHNT and CDR2 YENEEA. For the CDR3, the DNA is TGTGCCAGCAGCTTAGAACGGGGACTAGCGGCCTTCTACAATGAGCAGTTCTTC. This translates into CASSLERGLAAFYNEQFF.

The J gene is TRBJ1-2, the V gene TRBV5-1, with 8 bases matching TRBD1. The V and J ends lost 4 bases and 4 bases, in that order; junction bases with no gene match: 6. The CDR3 runs to 14 residues. Looked up from germline, CDR1 is SGHRS and CDR2 is YFSETQ. CDR3 sequence: CASSAGQGGYGYTF. The CDR3 DNA is TGCGCCAGCAGCGCTGGACAGGGAGGCTATGGCTACACCTTC.

The chain is built from TRBV4-1 and TRBJ2-1; 7 bases are a match to TRBD1. Germline V gene data show CDR1 as MGHRA and CDR2 as YSYEKL. This CDR3 has 13 amino acids. After removal of 4 bases from V and 7 bases from J, the junction contained 4 bases not matched to a gene. CDR3 amino acids: CASSPGTANEQFF. The CDR3 nucleotides read TGCGCCAGCAGCCCCGGGACAGCAAATGAGCAGTTCTTC.